This T cell receptor (beta chain) was captured in a study of early T cells in non-severe SARS-CoV-2 infection. The CDR3 consists of 17 residues. Unmatched junction bases numbered 10, after V lost 5 bases and J lost 3 bases. Germline-derived CDR1 and CDR2 are SEHNR and FQNEAQ (reference sequence). Each cDNA molecule carried a unique molecular identifier. TCRdb recomputed calls from the 5' RACE reads with MiXCR, one row per CDR3 protein. Of about 56,000 distinct CDR3 sequences listed, 8% to 11% are singletons. The clonotype was recovered from an adult who was a healthcare worker with PCR-confirmed SARS-CoV-2 infection or an uninfected control (not recorded which). Sequenced input: whole blood. This chain connects TRBV7-9 to TRBJ1-4; 9 nucleotides agree with TRBD1. In DNA, the CDR3 is TGTGCCAGCAGCCCAGAACAGGGGGCAGTGGCTAATGAAAAACTGTTTTTT. Amino acid sequence: CASSPEQGAVANEKLFF.